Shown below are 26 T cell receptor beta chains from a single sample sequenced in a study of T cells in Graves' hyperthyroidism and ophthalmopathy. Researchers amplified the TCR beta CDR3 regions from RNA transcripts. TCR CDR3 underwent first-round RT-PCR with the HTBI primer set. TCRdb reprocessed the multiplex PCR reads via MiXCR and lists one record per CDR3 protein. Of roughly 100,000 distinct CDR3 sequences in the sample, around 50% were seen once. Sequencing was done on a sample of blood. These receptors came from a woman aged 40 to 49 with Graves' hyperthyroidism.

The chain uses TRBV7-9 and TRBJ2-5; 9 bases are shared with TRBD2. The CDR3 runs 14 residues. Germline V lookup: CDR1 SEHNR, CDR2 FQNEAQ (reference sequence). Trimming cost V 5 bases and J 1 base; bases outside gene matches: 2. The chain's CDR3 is CASSPTSGQETQYF. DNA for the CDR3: TGTGCCAGCAGCCCGACTAGCGGCCAAGAGACCCAGTACTTC.

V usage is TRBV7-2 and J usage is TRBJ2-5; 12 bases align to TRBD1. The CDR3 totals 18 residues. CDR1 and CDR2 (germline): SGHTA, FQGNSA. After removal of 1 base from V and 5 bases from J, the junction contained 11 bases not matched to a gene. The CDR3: CASSLDGTGGAIRETQYF. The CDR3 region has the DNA TGTGCCAGCAGCTTAGACGGGACAGGGGGCGCCATACGGGAGACCCAGTACTTC. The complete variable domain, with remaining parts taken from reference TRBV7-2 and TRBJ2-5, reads GAGVSQSPSNKVTEKGKDVELRCDPISGHTALYWYRQSLGQGLEFLIYFQGNSAPDKSGLPSDRFSAERTGGSVSTLTIQRTQQEDSAVYLCASSLDGTGGAIRETQYFGPGTRLLVL.

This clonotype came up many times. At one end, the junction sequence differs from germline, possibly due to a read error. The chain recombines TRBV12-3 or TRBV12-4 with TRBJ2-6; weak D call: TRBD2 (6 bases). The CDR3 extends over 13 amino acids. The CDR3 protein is CASSLAGGNTEAF. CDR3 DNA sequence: TGTGCCAGCAGTTTAGCGGGGGGAAACACTGAAGCTTTC.

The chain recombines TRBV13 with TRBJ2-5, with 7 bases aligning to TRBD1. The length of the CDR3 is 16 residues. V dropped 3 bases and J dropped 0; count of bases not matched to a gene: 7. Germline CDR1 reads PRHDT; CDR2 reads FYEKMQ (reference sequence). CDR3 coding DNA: TGTGCCAGCAGCTTCCCCGGGACAGCCCACCAAGAGACCCAGTACTTC. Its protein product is CASSFPGTAHQETQYF.

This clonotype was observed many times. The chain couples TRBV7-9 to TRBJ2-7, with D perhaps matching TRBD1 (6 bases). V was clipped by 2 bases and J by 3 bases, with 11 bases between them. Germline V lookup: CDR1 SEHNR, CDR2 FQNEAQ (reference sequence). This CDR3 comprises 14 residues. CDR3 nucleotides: TGTGCCAGCAGCTTATCAGGGGCCAGCTACGAGCAGTACTTC. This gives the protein CASSLSGASYEQYF.

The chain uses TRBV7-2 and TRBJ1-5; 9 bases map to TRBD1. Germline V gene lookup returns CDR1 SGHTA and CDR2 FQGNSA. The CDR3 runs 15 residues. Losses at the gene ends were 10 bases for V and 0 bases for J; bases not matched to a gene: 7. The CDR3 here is CATAGTGNSNQPQHF. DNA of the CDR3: TGTGCCACAGCCGGGACAGGGAATAGCAATCAGCCCCAGCATTTT.

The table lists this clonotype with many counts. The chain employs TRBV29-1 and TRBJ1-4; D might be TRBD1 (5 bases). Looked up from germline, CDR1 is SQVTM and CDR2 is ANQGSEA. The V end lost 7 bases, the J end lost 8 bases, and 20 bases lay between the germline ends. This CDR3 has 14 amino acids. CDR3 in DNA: TGCAGCGCCTTAGCACCGGGACGGGGGGAAAAACTGTTTTTT. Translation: CSALAPGRGEKLFF.

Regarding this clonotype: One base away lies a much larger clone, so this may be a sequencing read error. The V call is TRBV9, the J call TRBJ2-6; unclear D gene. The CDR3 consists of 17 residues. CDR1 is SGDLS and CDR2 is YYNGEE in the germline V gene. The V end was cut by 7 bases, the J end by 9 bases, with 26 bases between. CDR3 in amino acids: CASSPRLGPMRFNVLTF. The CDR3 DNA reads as TGTGCCAGCTCACCACGGCTAGGTCCAATGAGATTCAACGTCCTGACTTTC.

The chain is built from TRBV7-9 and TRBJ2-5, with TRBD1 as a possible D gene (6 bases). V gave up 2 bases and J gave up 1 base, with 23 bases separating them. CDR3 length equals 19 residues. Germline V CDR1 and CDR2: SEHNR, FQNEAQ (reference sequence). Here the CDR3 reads CASSLRPGTSTGLQETQYF. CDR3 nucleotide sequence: TGTGCCAGCAGCTTACGTCCCGGGACATCTACAGGGCTCCAAGAGACCCAGTACTTC.

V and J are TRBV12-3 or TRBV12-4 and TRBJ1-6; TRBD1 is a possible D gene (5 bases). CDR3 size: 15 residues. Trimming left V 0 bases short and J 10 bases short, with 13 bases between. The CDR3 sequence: CASSLAGDFYSPLHF. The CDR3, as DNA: TGTGCCAGCAGTTTAGCGGGGGATTTTTACTCACCCCTCCACTTT.

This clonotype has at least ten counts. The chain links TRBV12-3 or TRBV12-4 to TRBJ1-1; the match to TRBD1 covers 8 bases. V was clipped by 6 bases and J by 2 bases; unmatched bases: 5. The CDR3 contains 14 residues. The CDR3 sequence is CASRYDRGNTEAFF. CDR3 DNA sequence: TGTGCCAGCAGATATGACAGGGGAAACACTGAAGCTTTCTTT.

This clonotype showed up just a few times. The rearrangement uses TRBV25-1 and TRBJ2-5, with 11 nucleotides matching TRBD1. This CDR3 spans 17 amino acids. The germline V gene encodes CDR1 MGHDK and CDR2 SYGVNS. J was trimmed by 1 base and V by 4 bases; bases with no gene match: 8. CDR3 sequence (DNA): TGTGCCAGCAGTGCTAGAGAGGGGACAGGGGGCCAAGAGACCCAGTACTTC. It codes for CASSAREGTGGQETQYF.

The CDR3, as DNA: TGCAGTGCTAGAGAAAGGGCTTGGGGGCAGGGTGAAAAACTGTTTTTT. This encodes CSARERAWGQGEKLFF. The chain recombines TRBV20-1 with TRBJ1-4, with D perhaps TRBD1 (6 bases). Trimming cost V 0 bases and J 7 bases, with 18 bases left between them. The CDR3 spans 16 residues. The V gene's germline CDR1 is DFQATT and CDR2 SNEGSKA (reference sequence).

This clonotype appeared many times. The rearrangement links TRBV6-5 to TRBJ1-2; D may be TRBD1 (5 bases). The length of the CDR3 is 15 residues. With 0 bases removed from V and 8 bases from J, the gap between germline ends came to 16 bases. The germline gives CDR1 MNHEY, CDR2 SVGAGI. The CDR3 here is CASSYSRDGSRGYTF. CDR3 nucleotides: TGTGCCAGCAGTTACTCGAGGGACGGTTCGCGAGGCTACACCTTC.

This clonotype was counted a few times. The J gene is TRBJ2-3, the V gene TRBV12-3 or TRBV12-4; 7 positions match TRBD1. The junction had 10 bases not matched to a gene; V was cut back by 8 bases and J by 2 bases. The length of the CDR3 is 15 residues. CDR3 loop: CASDRRDSSTDTQYF. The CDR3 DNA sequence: TGTGCCAGCGATCGTAGGGACAGCTCCACAGATACGCAGTATTTT.

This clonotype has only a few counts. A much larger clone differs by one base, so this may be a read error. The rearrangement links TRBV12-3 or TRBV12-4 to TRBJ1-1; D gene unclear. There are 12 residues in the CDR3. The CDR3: CASTLAGTGAFF. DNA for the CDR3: TGTGCCAGCACCTTGGCGGGTACTGGAGCTTTCTTT.

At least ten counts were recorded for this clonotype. CDR3 bases: TGCGCCAGCAGCTTGAGTACCGAGCGGGCCGGGGAGCTGTTTTTT. It encodes CASSLSTERAGELFF. V usage is TRBV5-1 and J usage is TRBJ2-2; the D gene is possibly TRBD2 (6 bases). Germline CDR1 SGHRS, CDR2 YFSETQ. The CDR3 is 15 amino acids. V was pared by 1 base and J by 6 bases, with 13 bases between. The whole variable domain, filled in from reference TRBV5-1 and TRBJ2-2, reads KAGVTQTPRYLIKTRGQQVTLSCSPISGHRSVSWYQQTPGQGLQFLFEYFSETQRNKGNFPGRFSGRQFSNSRSEMNVSTLELGDSALYLCASSLSTERAGELFFGEGSRLTVL.

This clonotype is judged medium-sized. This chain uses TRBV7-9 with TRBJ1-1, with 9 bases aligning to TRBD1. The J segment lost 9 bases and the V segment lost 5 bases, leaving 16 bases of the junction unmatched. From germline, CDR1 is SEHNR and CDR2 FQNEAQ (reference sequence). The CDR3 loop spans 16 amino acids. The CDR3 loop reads CASSPDLTGGAPKAFF. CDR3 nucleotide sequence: TGTGCCAGCAGCCCAGATCTGACAGGGGGTGCCCCGAAAGCTTTCTTT.

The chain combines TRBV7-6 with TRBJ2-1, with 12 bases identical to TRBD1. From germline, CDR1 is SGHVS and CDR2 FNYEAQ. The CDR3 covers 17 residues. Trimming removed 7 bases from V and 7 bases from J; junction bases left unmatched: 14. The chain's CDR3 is CASTSGGGQGAVNEQFF. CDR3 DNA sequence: TGTGCCAGCACTTCCGGTGGGGGACAGGGGGCGGTTAATGAGCAGTTCTTC.

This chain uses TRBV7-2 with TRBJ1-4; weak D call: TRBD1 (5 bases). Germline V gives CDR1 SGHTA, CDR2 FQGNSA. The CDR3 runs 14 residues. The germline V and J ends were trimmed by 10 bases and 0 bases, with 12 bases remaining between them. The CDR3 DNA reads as TGTGCCAACACAACAGGTCCAACTAATGAAAAACTGTTTTTT. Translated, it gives CANTTGPTNEKLFF.

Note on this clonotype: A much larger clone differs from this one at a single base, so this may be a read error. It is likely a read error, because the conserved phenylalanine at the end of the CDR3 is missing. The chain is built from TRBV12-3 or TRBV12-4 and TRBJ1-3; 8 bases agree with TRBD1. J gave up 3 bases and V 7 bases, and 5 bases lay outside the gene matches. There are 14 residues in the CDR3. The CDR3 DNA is TGTGCCAGCACCACAACAGGGGGTGGAAACACCATATATTCT. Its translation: CASTTTGGGNTIYS.

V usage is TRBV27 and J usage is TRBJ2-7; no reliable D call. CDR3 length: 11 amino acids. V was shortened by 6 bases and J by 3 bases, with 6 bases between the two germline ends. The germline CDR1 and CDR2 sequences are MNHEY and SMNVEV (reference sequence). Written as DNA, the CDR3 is TGTGCCAGCAGAGGGATCTACGAGCAGTACTTC. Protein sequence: CASRGIYEQYF.

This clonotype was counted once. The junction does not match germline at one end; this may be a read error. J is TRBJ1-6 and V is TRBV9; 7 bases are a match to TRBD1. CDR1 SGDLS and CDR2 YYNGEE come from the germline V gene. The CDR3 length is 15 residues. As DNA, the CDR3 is TGCGCCAGCAGTGAACAGGGGTTCTACAATTCACCCCTCCACTTT. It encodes CASSEQGFYNSPLHF. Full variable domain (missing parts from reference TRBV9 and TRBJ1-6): DSGVTQTPKHLITATGQRVTLRCSPRSGDLSVYWYQQSLDQGLQFLIQYYNGEERAKGNILERFSAQQFPDLHSELNLSSLELGDSALYFCASSEQGFYNSPLHFGNGTRLTVT.

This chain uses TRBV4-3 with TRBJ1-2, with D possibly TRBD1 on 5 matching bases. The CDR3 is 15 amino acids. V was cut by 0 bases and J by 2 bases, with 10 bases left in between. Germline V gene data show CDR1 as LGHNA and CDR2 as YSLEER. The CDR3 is CASSQEWGYNYGYTF. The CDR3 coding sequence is TGCGCCAGCAGCCAAGAATGGGGGTACAACTATGGCTACACCTTC.

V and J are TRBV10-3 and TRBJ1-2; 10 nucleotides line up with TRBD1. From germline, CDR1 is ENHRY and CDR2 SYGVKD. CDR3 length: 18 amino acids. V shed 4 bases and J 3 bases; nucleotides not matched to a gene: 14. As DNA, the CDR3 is TGTGCCATCAGTGGCTTGCGAGGGGGACAGGGGATCGACTATGGCTACACCTTC. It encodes CAISGLRGGQGIDYGYTF.

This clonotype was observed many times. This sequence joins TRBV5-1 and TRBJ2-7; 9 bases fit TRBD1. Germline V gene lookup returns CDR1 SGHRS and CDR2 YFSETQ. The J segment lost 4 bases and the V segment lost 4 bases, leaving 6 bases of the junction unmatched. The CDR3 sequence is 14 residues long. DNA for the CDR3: TGCGCCAGCAGCGTGGGACAGGGTCGGTACGAGCAGTACTTC. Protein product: CASSVGQGRYEQYF.